The 16 T cell receptor beta chains presented below share a single source sample, sequenced in a study of cytomegalovirus exposure and HLA in healthy donors. PCR employed 60 Vbeta and 13 Jbeta primers. Some clones are missing from TCRdb's copy, which holds only in-frame ones; the method was immunoSEQ multiplex PCR. The sample consists of about 130,000 clones, around 74% of them appearing once. Sequencing was performed on PBMCs. Receptors originate from a man aged 25 to 40 in good health and CMV-seronegative.

This sequence joins TRBV28 and TRBJ1-4; the D gene is possibly TRBD1 (6 bases). This CDR3 spans 15 amino acids. V lost 5 bases to trimming and J lost 6 bases, with 16 bases between them. From germline, CDR1 is MDHEN and CDR2 SYDVKM. The DNA of the CDR3 is TGTGCCAGCAGTGTCCAAGGGGACATAGATGAAAAACTGTTTTTT. Translation: CASSVQGDIDEKLFF.

The chain has TRBV25-1 and TRBJ1-5, with TRBD1 matching 8 bases. Germline CDR1 reads MGHDK; CDR2 reads SYGVNS. The CDR3 extends over 16 amino acids. After removal of 1 base from V and 2 bases from J, the junction contained 4 bases not matched to a gene. The CDR3 DNA sequence: TGTGCCAGCAGTGAATCAGGGGGCGCGGGCAATCAGCCCCAGCATTTT. This gives the protein CASSESGGAGNQPQHF. Variable domain in full (rest from reference TRBV25-1 and TRBJ1-5): EADIYQTPRYLVIGTGKKITLECSQTMGHDKMYWYQQDPGMELHLIHYSYGVNSTEKGDLSSESTVSRIRTEHFPLTLESARPSHTSQYLCASSESGGAGNQPQHFGDGTRLSIL.

This chain uses TRBV10-3 with TRBJ1-5; D gene ambiguous. V was pared by 2 bases and J by 1 base, with 15 bases between. From germline, CDR1 is ENHRY and CDR2 SYGVKD. The CDR3 extends over 17 amino acids. CDR3 amino acids: CAISEPRARVSNQPQHF. The CDR3 nucleotides are TGTGCCATCAGTGAGCCCAGAGCTCGGGTAAGCAATCAGCCCCAGCATTTT.

The gene calls are TRBV29-1 and TRBJ2-2, with D tentatively TRBD2 (5 bases). Trimming took 6 bases from V and 1 from J, leaving 6 bases between them. Per the germline V gene, CDR1 is SQVTM and CDR2 is ANQGSEA. The CDR3 is made up of 12 amino acids. The CDR3 nucleotides read TGCAGCGTAGGGAGGAACACCGGGGAGCTGTTTTTT. Residues: CSVGRNTGELFF.

The chain combines TRBV27 with TRBJ2-6; maybe TRBD2 (5 bases). The germline gives CDR1 MNHEY, CDR2 SMNVEV (reference sequence). The CDR3 is 16 residues long. Between the trimmed V and J ends, which lost 2 bases and 0 bases, there was a span of 8 bases. CDR3 bases: TGTGCCAGCAGTTTAGAGGGCCCCTCTGGGGCCAACGTCCTGACTTTC. Its protein product is CASSLEGPSGANVLTF.

V gene TRBV9 combines with J gene TRBJ2-7; a possible D gene is TRBD2 (5 bases). The length of the CDR3 is 14 residues. V gave up 4 bases and J gave up 3 bases, with 14 bases separating them. Germline lookup yields CDR1 SGDLS and CDR2 YYNGEE. The CDR3, as DNA: TGTGCCAGCAGCCCCGGCGGGCAAGACTACGAGCAGTACTTC. Translating it yields CASSPGGQDYEQYF.

The V call is TRBV19, the J call TRBJ2-4; possible D gene TRBD1, 6 bases. Germline assignment: CDR1 LNHDA and CDR2 SQIVND (reference sequence). This CDR3 is 16 amino acids long. Trimming left V 3 bases short and J 6 bases short, with 18 bases between. CDR3 amino acids: CASSIYTQGSRNIQYF. The CDR3 DNA reads as TGTGCCAGTAGTATCTACACCCAGGGGTCGAGAAACATTCAGTACTTC.

This clone was seen just once. The V gene is TRBV6-1, the J gene TRBJ2-5, with 9 bases that match TRBD1. This CDR3 region has 16 residues. Unmatched junction bases numbered 7, after V lost 0 bases and J lost 5 bases. Germline V lookup: CDR1 MNHNS, CDR2 SASEGT. Here the CDR3 reads CASSEANTGGLETQYF. CDR3 nucleotides: TGTGCCAGCAGTGAAGCAAACACAGGGGGCCTGGAGACCCAGTACTTC.

This clone was detected only a few times. The rearrangement joins TRBV28 to TRBJ1-1; TRBD1 is a possible D gene (5 bases). Between the trimmed V and J ends, which lost 5 bases and 0 bases, there was a span of 13 bases. CDR1 is MDHEN and CDR2 is SYDVKM in the germline V gene. The CDR3 totals 15 residues. CDR3 nucleotides: TGTGCCAGCAGTCCCAGGGTCTACATGAACACTGAAGCTTTCTTT. This gives the protein CASSPRVYMNTEAFF.

This clone has a handful of counts. The CDR3 nucleotides are TGTGCCAGCAGCCCCGACAATATTATTCAGTACTTC. Translation: CASSPDNIIQYF. V and J are TRBV11-3 and TRBJ2-4; no clear D. The V end lost 5 bases, the J end lost 10 bases, and 12 bases lay between the germline ends. The CDR3 is 12 residues long. CDR1 and CDR2 (germline): SGHNT, YENEEA.

The CDR3 DNA sequence: TGTGCCAGCAGTTTAACCCGACAGGGTCTGTACAATGAGCAGTTCTTC. Its protein is CASSLTRQGLYNEQFF. The V call is TRBV27, the J call TRBJ2-1, with TRBD1 identical over 7 bases. V shed 2 bases, J shed 4 bases, and the junction held 8 bases outside the gene matches. The germline CDR1 and CDR2 sequences are MNHEY and SMNVEV (reference sequence). CDR3 length: 16 residues.

The chain carries TRBV13 and TRBJ2-1, with 10 bases lining up with TRBD2. J lost 8 bases, V lost 4 bases, and 11 bases had no gene match. CDR1 PRHDT and CDR2 FYEKMQ come from the germline V gene (reference sequence). The CDR3 extends over 16 amino acids. CDR3 protein: CASSSPLAGGGDEQFF. The CDR3 DNA reads as TGTGCCAGCAGCTCGCCATTAGCGGGAGGTGGGGATGAGCAGTTCTTC. The whole variable domain, filled in from reference TRBV13 and TRBJ2-1, reads AAGVIQSPRHLIKEKRETATLKCYPIPRHDTVYWYQQGPGQDPQFLISFYEKMQSDKGSIPDRFSAQQFSDYHSELNMSSLELGDSALYFCASSSPLAGGGDEQFFGPGTRLTVL.

The chain recombines TRBV5-6 with TRBJ1-4, with D possibly being TRBD1 (5 bases). CDR1 SGHDT and CDR2 YYEEEE come from the germline V gene. V shed 2 bases and J shed 6 bases, with 14 bases lying between them. The CDR3 spans 15 residues. Here the CDR3 reads CASSFEADSHEKLFF. The DNA of the CDR3 is TGTGCCAGCAGCTTTGAGGCTGACAGCCATGAAAAACTGTTTTTT.

This sequence joins TRBV4-1 and TRBJ1-1; unclear D gene. V was cut by 3 bases and J by 1 base, with 6 bases left in between. Germline lookup yields CDR1 MGHRA and CDR2 YSYEKL. The CDR3 is made up of 13 amino acids. The CDR3 bases are TGCGCCAGCAGCCATCTTAGGAACACTGAAGCTTTCTTT. Translation: CASSHLRNTEAFF.

The sample holds one count of this clone. The chain uses TRBV10-3 and TRBJ2-3; possible D gene TRBD2, 5 bases. This CDR3 is 15 amino acids long. Germline CDR1 and CDR2: ENHRY and SYGVKD. V was cut by 0 bases and J by 2 bases, with 9 bases left in between. DNA of the CDR3: TGTGCCATCAGTGAGTCGATGCGGGCCACAGATACGCAGTATTTT. This sequence encodes CAISESMRATDTQYF.

This clone was recorded once. This chain links TRBV5-1 with TRBJ2-7; 9 nucleotides line up with TRBD1. Germline CDR1 and CDR2: SGHRS and YFSETQ. Trimming took 0 bases from V and 5 from J; bases not matched to a gene: 0. This CDR3 is 13 amino acids long. Written as DNA, the CDR3 is TGCGCCAGCAGCTTGGGGGACAGGGACGAGCAGTACTTC. Residues: CASSLGDRDEQYF.